The rows below give T cell receptor beta chains drawn from one sample of a study of T-cell reconstitution after alpha-beta-depleted transplantation in children. TCRdb processed the PCR reads anew with MiXCR; each CDR3 protein has one entry. The table has hundreds of thousands of distinct CDR3 sequences, approximately 16% seen once. This material consisted of PBMCs from the stem cell graft donor, taken from the stem cell graft. The receptors come from a human donor who donated a stem cell graft to a child with acute myeloid leukemia. Both conserved end residues are part of each CDR3. D genes are given only for firm matches. Size values are once, few and many counts, or a class for expanded clones, and some rows have none.

v_call	clone_size	d_call	j_call	cdr3_nt	cdr3_aa
TRBV27	-	-	TRBJ2-7	TGTGCCAGCAGTCGAGGGACCATGTACGAGCAGTACTTC	CASSRGTMYEQYF
TRBV20-1	many	-	TRBJ1-2	TGCAGTGCTAAGACTGCAGGGGATGGCTACACCTTC	CSAKTAGDGYTF
TRBV12-3/TRBV12-4	many	-	TRBJ2-3	TGTGCCAGCAGTGCGCCCGGGGCCAACACAGATACGCAGTATTTT	CASSAPGANTDTQYF
TRBV7-9	few	-	TRBJ2-1	TGTGCCAGCAGCTTAGGTCAACAGGGTTATGAGCAGTTCTTC	CASSLGQQGYEQFF
TRBV4-3	-	-	TRBJ1-1	TGCGCCAGCAGCCAAGATGGGGGGGCGCGGGCCGAAGCTTTCTTT	CASSQDGGARAEAFF
TRBV27	many	-	TRBJ2-3	TGTGCCAGCAGTCCATGGACGGGGACAGATACGCAGTATTTT	CASSPWTGTDTQYF
TRBV7-9	few	-	TRBJ2-1	TGTGCCAGCAGCTTAGCCAGGGGTATAAATGAGCAGTTCTTC	CASSLARGINEQFF
TRBV5-6	many	-	TRBJ2-7	TGTGCCAGCAGCCCATGGGGGGCTCCGGACGAGCAGTACTTC	CASSPWGAPDEQYF
TRBV6-2/TRBV6-3	many	-	TRBJ1-1	TGTGCCAGCAGTTACACTCGGCAGCGCACTGAAGCTTTCTTT	CASSYTRQRTEAFF
TRBV12-3/TRBV12-4	-	-	TRBJ1-1	TGTGCCAGCAGTCCCGGGGGCCTGACTGAAGCTTTCTTT	CASSPGGLTEAFF
TRBV12-3/TRBV12-4	-	-	TRBJ2-2	TGTGCCAGCAGTCCCCTCGCCGGAGGGGAGCTGTTTTTT	CASSPLAGGELFF
TRBV7-2	many	TRBD1	TRBJ2-1	TGTGCCAGCAGCCCTTGGGACAGCACTCTCTCCTACAATGAGCAGTTCTTC	CASSPWDSTLSYNEQFF
TRBV7-2	many	TRBD1	TRBJ1-2	TGTGCCAGCAGCTTAGGAGGGACAGAGCGTAACTATGGCTACACCTTC	CASSLGGTERNYGYTF
TRBV7-3	-	TRBD2	TRBJ2-1	TGTGCCAGCAGCTTAATCCCAACTAGCGGGGGGGCAAATGAGCAGTTCTTC	CASSLIPTSGGANEQFF
TRBV15	-	TRBD2	TRBJ2-5	TGTGCCACCAGCAGAGATCGGGCGGGGGTAAATCCATACCAAGAGACCCAGTACTTC	CATSRDRAGVNPYQETQYF
TRBV20-1	few	TRBD1	TRBJ2-4	TGCAGTGCTGATCCGGGACAGATACTAGCCAAAAACATTCAGTACTTC	CSADPGQILAKNIQYF
TRBV15	few	TRBD2	TRBJ2-1	TGTGCCACCAGCAGAGATCTGGCTAGCGGGAATGAGCAGTTCTTC	CATSRDLASGNEQFF
TRBV25-1	-	-	TRBJ1-4	TGTGCCAGCAGTGAGGAACAGGGACATTTAGGTGAAAAACTGTTTTTT	CASSEEQGHLGEKLFF
TRBV7-9	-	TRBD1	TRBJ1-1	TGTGCCAGCAGCTTAGCGCCGGGACAGTGGAACACTGAAGCTTTCTTT	CASSLAPGQWNTEAFF
TRBV12-3/TRBV12-4	-	-	TRBJ2-1	TGTGCCAGCAGTTTCCCGGAGGCAGGAGTATACAATGAGCAGTTCTTC	CASSFPEAGVYNEQFF
TRBV11-2	few	-	TRBJ2-1	TGTGCCAGCAGCTTAGAGGGGGATTCCTACAATGAGCAGTCCTTC	CASSLEGDSYNEQSF
TRBV2	-	TRBD1	TRBJ1-1	TGTGCCAGCAGTCTTTTGATCGGGACAGGCGCCTCGAACACTGAAGCTTTCTTT	CASSLLIGTGASNTEAFF
TRBV9	-	-	TRBJ1-2	TGTGCCAGCAGCCTCCACGCGTCGGCTGACTATGGCTACACCTTC	CASSLHASADYGYTF
TRBV4-3	-	-	TRBJ2-3	TGCGCCAGCAGCCAAGACGGAGGCGCGTTTGGGAGGACAGATACGCAGTATTTT	CASSQDGGAFGRTDTQYF
TRBV20-1	many	TRBD2	TRBJ2-1	TGCAGTGCTCCTCCCTCCGGGGGGTATGAGCAGTTCTTC	CSAPPSGGYEQFF
TRBV7-2	-	-	TRBJ1-1	TGTGCCAGCAGCCGAGAATACAGGTCGCCTGAAGCTTTCTTT	CASSREYRSPEAFF
TRBV6-5	many	-	TRBJ1-1	TGTGCCAGCAGTTACGGTGGCAGTGGCACTGAAGCTTTCTTT	CASSYGGSGTEAFF
TRBV29-1	few	-	TRBJ2-1	TGCAGCGTTGAAGATCCCCTCGGCCCGCGGGACAATGAGCAGTTCTTC	CSVEDPLGPRDNEQFF
TRBV20-1	many	-	TRBJ1-4	TGCAGTGCTAGAGATGGGGTCGAAAATGAAAAACTGTTTTTT	CSARDGVENEKLFF
TRBV7-2	few	-	TRBJ1-2	TGTGCCAGCAGCTTCGGGGGGCAGGGTGGAGATGGCTACACCTTC	CASSFGGQGGDGYTF
TRBV27	few	-	TRBJ1-6	TGTGCCAGCAGAGGGGGGAAATCACCCCTCCACTTT	CASRGGKSPLHF
TRBV20-1	many	-	TRBJ2-1	TGCAGTGCCACCTCATTTCAGGGTTCGTTCTACAATGAGCAGTTCTTC	CSATSFQGSFYNEQFF
TRBV6-5	many	-	TRBJ1-4	TGTGCCAGCAGTTTCTCGGGAAATAATGAAAAACTGTTTTTT	CASSFSGNNEKLFF
TRBV20-1	many	-	TRBJ1-1	TGCAGTGCTCTGATGAACACTGAAGCTTTCTTT	CSALMNTEAFF
TRBV7-6	many	-	TRBJ2-5	TGTGCCAGCAGCTACCTCGCAGCAGTTAAGCAAGAGACCCAGTACTTC	CASSYLAAVKQETQYF
TRBV29-1	-	-	TRBJ2-1	TGCAGCGTGGTGGATCCCAATGAGCAGTTCTTC	CSVVDPNEQFF
TRBV12-3/TRBV12-4	few	-	TRBJ1-3	TGTGCCAGCAGGCCCCCTCGTTCAAACTCTGGAAACACCATATATTTT	CASRPPRSNSGNTIYF
TRBV29-1	-	-	TRBJ2-3	TGCAGCGTTCCCCTAGGACCTGGCACAGATACGCAGTATTTT	CSVPLGPGTDTQYF
TRBV6-1	-	-	TRBJ2-1	TGTGCCAGCAGACCCTTTCCGGTAGCTGAGCAGTTCTTC	CASRPFPVAEQFF
TRBV27	-	-	TRBJ2-5	TGTGCCAGCAGTTTAAGGGGCCTCCAAGAGACCCAGTACTTC	CASSLRGLQETQYF
TRBV7-3	-	TRBD2	TRBJ2-3	TGTGCCAGCAGCGCAACAGGACTAGCGGGGTTGAATACGCAGTATTTT	CASSATGLAGLNTQYF
TRBV13	-	-	TRBJ2-2	TGTGCCAGCAGCCCCGGCGTAGCGGTGAACACCGGGGAGCTGTTTTTT	CASSPGVAVNTGELFF
TRBV5-1	many	-	TRBJ2-1	TGTGCCAGCAGCTTGGCTGGGGATGAGCAGTTCTTC	CASSLAGDEQFF
TRBV19	-	-	TRBJ2-1	TGTGCCAGCTCCGGGACACACAATGAGCAGTTCTTC	CASSGTHNEQFF
TRBV10-3	-	-	TRBJ2-5	TGTGCCATCAGTGAAACGCTGGCGGGGAGCCAAGAGACCCAGTACTTC	CAISETLAGSQETQYF
TRBV29-1	few	-	TRBJ2-7	TGCAGCGTTGCTGATGTTGGGGGGCATGACGAGCAGTACTTC	CSVADVGGHDEQYF